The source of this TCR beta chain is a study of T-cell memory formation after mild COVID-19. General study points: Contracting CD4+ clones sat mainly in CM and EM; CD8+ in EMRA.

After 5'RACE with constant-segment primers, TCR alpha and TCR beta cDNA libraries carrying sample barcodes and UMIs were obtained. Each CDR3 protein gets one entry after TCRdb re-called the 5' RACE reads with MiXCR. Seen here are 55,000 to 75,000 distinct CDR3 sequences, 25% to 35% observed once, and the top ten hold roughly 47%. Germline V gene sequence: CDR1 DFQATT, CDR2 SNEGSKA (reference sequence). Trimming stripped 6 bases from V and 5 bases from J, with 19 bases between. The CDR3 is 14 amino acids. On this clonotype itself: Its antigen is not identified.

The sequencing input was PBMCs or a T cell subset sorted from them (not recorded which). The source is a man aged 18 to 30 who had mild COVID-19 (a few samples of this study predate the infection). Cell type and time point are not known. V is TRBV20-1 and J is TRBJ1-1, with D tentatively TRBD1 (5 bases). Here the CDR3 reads CSALSQAVKTEAFF. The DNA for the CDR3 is TGCAGTGCCCTATCACAGGCGGTAAAGACTGAAGCTTTCTTT.